The clone carrying this TCR beta chain was counted only a few times. Germline CDR1 is MNHNS and CDR2 is SASEGT. V was pared by 4 bases and J by 5 bases, with 4 bases between. The CDR3 has 11 amino acids. The sample belongs to a study of tumor-infiltrating lymphocytes in oesophageal squamous cell carcinoma. TCRdb used MiXCR to reprocess the PCR reads, holding one entry per CDR3 protein. The profile shows about 21,000 distinct CDR3 sequences, over 40% of them singletons. The chain employs TRBV6-1 and TRBJ2-3; D unresolved. Sequencing input: normal esophageal tissue next to the tumor. The source is a male donor with esophageal squamous cell carcinoma. CDR3 in DNA: TGTGCCAGCAGTGTGCGAGATACGCAGTATTTT. Amino acid sequence: CASSVRDTQYF.